This TCR beta chain was sequenced in a study of CD8+CD57+ T cells in acquired aplastic anemia. General study findings and limits: The study found no significant CD8+ Simpson's diversity difference between patients and controls.

This clonotype was detected ten times or more. Its antigen remains unidentified. Investigators profiled TCR beta VDJ and CDR3 from genomic DNA template. MiXCR was run by TCRdb on the reads, yielding one entry per CDR3 protein. The sample lists around 250,000 distinct CDR3 sequences; around three fifths were seen once. The length of the CDR3 is 18 residues. Unmatched junction bases numbered 9, after V lost 5 bases and J lost 0 bases. This chain joins TRBV12-3 or TRBV12-4 and TRBJ2-6; TRBD1 agrees at 8 bases. The sequenced sample consisted of sorted CD4+, CD8+, or CD8+CD57+ T cells (not recorded which) from PBMCs. The receptor was isolated from a human donor with severe aplastic anemia or a healthy control (not recorded which). Written as DNA, the CDR3 is TGTGCCAGCAGTCCAACAGGGGGGACCCACTCTGGGGCCAACGTCCTGACTTTC. It yields the protein CASSPTGGTHSGANVLTF.